These T cell receptor beta chains were read from a single sample in a study of identical twins. TCRdb processed the 5' RACE reads anew with MiXCR; each CDR3 protein has one entry. The sample comprises some 590,000 distinct CDR3 sequences, roughly 9.5% of which are singletons, and approximately 3% rests with the top ten. A further study also used this sample, focusing on yellow fever vaccine responses in identical twins.

The specimen was PBMCs. These receptors all stem from a woman under 30 in good health. Both conserved end residues are part of each CDR3. D genes are given only for firm matches. For some rows the clone size is stated as once, few or many, or as a class when expanded; others skip it.

clone_size j_call d_call v_call cdr3_nt cdr3_aa
few TRBJ2-7 - TRBV27 TGTGCCAGCAGTTTACGGCCTAATAACTACGAGCAGTACTTC CASSLRPNNYEQYF
many TRBJ2-3 TRBD2 TRBV5-6 TGTGCCAGGATAGCGGGGGACGACGCAGATACGCAGTATTTT CARIAGDDADTQYF
few TRBJ2-7 TRBD1 TRBV5-1 TGCGCCAGCAGCCAAGACAGGGCACCGTTATACGAGCAGTACTTC CASSQDRAPLYEQYF
- TRBJ2-3 - TRBV6-5 TGTGCCAGCAGTTACTTCGGCACTAGCACAGATACGCAGTATTTT CASSYFGTSTDTQYF
- TRBJ1-5 TRBD1 TRBV7-3 TGTGCCAGCAGCTTAAAACTCGGCAGGGGGCCCTTAGCCCAGCATTTT CASSLKLGRGPLAQHF
few TRBJ2-5 TRBD2 TRBV20-1 TGCAGTGCTAGTGGAAGCGGGGGGCCTCAAGAGACCCAGTACTTC CSASGSGGPQETQYF
many TRBJ2-1 - TRBV5-6 TGTGCCAGCAGCTTGCCTAATGCTGAGCAGTTCTTC CASSLPNAEQFF
many TRBJ1-1 - TRBV12-3/TRBV12-4 TGTGCCAGCGGGCGGGGGGCTTCGACTGAAGCTTTCTTT CASGRGASTEAFF
many TRBJ1-5 - TRBV12-3/TRBV12-4 TGTGCCAGCAGTTTGGGAATGAACGGTCAGCCCCAGCATTTT CASSLGMNGQPQHF
- TRBJ2-7 TRBD1 TRBV19 TGTGCCAGTAGTACACAGGGGGCGAACGAGCAGTACTTC CASSTQGANEQYF
many TRBJ2-2 - TRBV7-6 TGTGCCAGCAGCGCACTCACTACAAACACCGGGGAGCTGTTTTTT CASSALTTNTGELFF
few TRBJ2-5 - TRBV27 TGTGCCAGCAAGGGGGAGGCGGAGACCCAGTACTTC CASKGEAETQYF
- TRBJ2-7 TRBD2 TRBV20-1 TGCAGTGCCCCTAGGACTAGCGATCTTGCTCGTCCCTACGAGCAGTACTTC CSAPRTSDLARPYEQYF
few TRBJ2-1 - TRBV6-1 TGTGCCAGCAGTGAAGAACCTACCCCACATGAGCAGTTCTTC CASSEEPTPHEQFF
many TRBJ1-5 - TRBV19 TGTGCCAGTAGTATTCCCCCTCAGCCCCAGCATTTT CASSIPPQPQHF
- TRBJ2-2 - TRBV7-9 TGTGCCAGCAGAATAAACCAGGGCGCGGACACCGGGGAGCTGTTTTTT CASRINQGADTGELFF
- TRBJ2-2 - TRBV11-2 TGTGCCAGCTATGGGTGGCGAACTCAGGCTTCCGGGGAGCTGTTTTTT CASYGWRTQASGELFF
- TRBJ2-1 - TRBV20-1 TGCAGTGCTCACCTTTTTGTGGCGGGTGGGAGAAACAATGAGCAGTTCTTC CSAHLFVAGGRNNEQFF